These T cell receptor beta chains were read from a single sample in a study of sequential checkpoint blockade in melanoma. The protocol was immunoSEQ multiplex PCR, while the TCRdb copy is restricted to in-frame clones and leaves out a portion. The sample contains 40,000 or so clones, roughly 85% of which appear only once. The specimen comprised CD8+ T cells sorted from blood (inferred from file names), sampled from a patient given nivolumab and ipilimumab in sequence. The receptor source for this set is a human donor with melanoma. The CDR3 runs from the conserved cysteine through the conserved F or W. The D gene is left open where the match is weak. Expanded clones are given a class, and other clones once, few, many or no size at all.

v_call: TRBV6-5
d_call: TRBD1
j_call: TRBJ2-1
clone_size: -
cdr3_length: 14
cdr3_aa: CASSPGTGGYEQFF
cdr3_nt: TGTGCCAGCAGTCCAGGGACAGGGGGGTATGAGCAGTTCTTC

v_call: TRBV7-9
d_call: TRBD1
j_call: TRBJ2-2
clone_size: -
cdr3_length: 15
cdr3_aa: CASSLLRQGTGELFF
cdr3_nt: TGTGCCAGCAGCTTACTACGACAGGGAACGGGGGAGCTGTTTTTT

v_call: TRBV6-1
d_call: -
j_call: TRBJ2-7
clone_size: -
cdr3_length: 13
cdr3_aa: CASTPGLPYEQYF
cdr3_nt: TGTGCCAGCACGCCAGGGCTCCCCTACGAGCAGTACTTC

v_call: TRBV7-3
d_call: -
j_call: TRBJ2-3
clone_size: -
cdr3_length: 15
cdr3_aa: CASSLGLAVTDTQYF
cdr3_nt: TGTGCCAGCAGCTTGGGCCTGGCCGTCACAGATACGCAGTATTTT

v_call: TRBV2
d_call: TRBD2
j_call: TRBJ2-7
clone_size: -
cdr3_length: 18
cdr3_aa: CASGPGLAGEKVAYEQYF
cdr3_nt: TGTGCCAGCGGCCCGGGACTAGCGGGAGAGAAGGTTGCCTACGAGCAGTACTTC

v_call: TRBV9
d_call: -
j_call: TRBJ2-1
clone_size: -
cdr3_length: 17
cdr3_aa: CASSHHLEGSPYNEQFF
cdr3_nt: TGTGCCAGCAGCCACCACCTGGAGGGGTCGCCCTACAATGAGCAGTTCTTC

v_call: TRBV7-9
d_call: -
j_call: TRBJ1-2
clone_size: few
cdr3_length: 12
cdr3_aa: CASSQDEGGYTF
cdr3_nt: TGTGCCAGCAGCCAAGACGAGGGCGGCTACACCTTC

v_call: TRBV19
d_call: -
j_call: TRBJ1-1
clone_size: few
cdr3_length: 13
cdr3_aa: CASSKGQNTEAFF
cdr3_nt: TGTGCCAGTAGTAAAGGACAGAACACTGAAGCTTTCTTT

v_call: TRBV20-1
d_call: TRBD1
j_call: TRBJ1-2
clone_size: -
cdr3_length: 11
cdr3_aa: CSAEGAGGYTF
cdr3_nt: TGCAGTGCCGAGGGGGCAGGTGGCTACACCTTC

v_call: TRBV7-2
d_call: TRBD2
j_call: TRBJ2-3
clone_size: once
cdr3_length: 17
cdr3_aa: CASSLSGRGTSTDTQYF
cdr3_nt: TGTGCCAGCAGCTTATCTGGGCGGGGGACTAGCACAGATACGCAGTATTTT

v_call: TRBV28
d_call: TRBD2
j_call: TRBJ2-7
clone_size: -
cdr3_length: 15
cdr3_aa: CASTPLAGESYEQYF
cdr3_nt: TGTGCCAGCACTCCCCTAGCGGGAGAATCCTACGAGCAGTACTTC

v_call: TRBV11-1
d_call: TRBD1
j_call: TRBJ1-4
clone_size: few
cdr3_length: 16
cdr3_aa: CASSYHPGQRNEKLFF
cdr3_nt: TGTGCCAGCAGCTATCATCCGGGACAGAGAAATGAAAAACTGTTTTTT

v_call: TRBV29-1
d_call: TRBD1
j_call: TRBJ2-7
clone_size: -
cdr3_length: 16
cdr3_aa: CSVEDGGQGTSYEQYF
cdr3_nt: TGCAGCGTTGAAGATGGGGGACAGGGGACATCCTACGAGCAGTACTTC

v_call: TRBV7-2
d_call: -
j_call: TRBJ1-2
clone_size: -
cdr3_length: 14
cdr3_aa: CASSPWGGNYGYTF
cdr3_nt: TGTGCCAGCAGCCCCTGGGGAGGAAACTATGGCTACACCTTC

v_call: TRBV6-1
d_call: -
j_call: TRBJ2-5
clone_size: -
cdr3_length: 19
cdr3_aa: CASSDPGPGSPQDRETQYF
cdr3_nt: TGTGCCAGCAGTGATCCCGGCCCCGGGTCCCCACAGGATAGAGAGACCCAGTACTTC

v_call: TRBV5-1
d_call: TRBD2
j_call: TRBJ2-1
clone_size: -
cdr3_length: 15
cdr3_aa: CASSTSGIWYNEQFF
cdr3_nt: TGCGCCAGCAGCACTAGCGGGATTTGGTACAATGAGCAGTTCTTC

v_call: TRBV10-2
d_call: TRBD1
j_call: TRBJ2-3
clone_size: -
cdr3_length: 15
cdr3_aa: CASSEGTGPFDTQYF
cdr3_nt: TGCGCCAGCAGTGAAGGGACAGGGCCATTCGATACGCAGTATTTT

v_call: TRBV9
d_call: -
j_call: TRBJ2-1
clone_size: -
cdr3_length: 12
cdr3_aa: CASSQVLNEQFF
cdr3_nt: TGTGCCAGCAGCCAGGTTTTGAATGAGCAGTTCTTC

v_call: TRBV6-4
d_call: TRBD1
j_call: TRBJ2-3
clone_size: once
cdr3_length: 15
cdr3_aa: CASSEGQGAVDTQYF
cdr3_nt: TGTGCCAGCAGTGAAGGACAGGGGGCAGTAGATACGCAGTATTTT

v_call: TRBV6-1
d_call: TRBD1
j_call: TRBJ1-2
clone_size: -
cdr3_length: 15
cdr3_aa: CASFPRQGPLEGYTF
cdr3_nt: TGTGCCAGCTTCCCAAGACAGGGGCCATTGGAAGGCTACACCTTC

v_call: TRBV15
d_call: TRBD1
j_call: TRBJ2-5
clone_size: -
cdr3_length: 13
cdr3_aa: CATRWTGEETQYF
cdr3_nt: TGTGCCACCAGGTGGACAGGGGAAGAGACCCAGTACTTC

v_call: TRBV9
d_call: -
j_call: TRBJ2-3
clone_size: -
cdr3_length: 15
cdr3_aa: CASSVGPAGLDTQYF
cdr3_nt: TGTGCCAGCAGCGTAGGTCCGGCAGGCTTAGATACGCAGTATTTT

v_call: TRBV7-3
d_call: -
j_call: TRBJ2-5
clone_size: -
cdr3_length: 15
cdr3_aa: CASSPTGAGQETQYF
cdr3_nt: TGTGCCAGCAGCCCCACTGGGGCAGGGCAAGAGACCCAGTACTTC

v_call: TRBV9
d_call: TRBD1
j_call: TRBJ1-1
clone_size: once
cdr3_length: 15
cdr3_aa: CASSVEDRGATEAFF
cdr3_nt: TGTGCCAGCAGCGTCGAAGACAGGGGGGCGACTGAAGCTTTCTTT

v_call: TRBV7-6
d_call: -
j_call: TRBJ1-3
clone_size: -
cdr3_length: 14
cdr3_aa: CASSFTSSGNTIYF
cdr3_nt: TGTGCCAGCAGCTTCACAAGCTCTGGAAACACCATATATTTT

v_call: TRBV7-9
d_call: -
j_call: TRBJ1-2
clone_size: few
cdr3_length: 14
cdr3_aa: CASSPLGGGSGYTF
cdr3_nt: TGTGCCAGCAGCCCCCTAGGGGGGGGCAGTGGCTACACCTTC

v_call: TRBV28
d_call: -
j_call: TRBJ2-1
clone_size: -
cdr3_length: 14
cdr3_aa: CASSLEGQHNEQFF
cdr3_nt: TGTGCCAGCAGTTTAGAGGGACAACACAATGAGCAGTTCTTC

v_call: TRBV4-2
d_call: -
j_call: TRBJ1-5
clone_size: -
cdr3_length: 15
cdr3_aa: CASSQDQGSNQPQHF
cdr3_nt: TGTGCCAGCAGCCAGGACCAGGGTAGCAATCAGCCCCAGCATTTT

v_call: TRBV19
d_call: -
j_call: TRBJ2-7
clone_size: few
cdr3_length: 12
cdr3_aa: CASSMVGHEQYF
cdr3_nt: TGTGCCAGTAGTATGGTGGGCCACGAGCAGTACTTC

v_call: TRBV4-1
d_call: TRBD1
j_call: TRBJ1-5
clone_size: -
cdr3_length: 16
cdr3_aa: CASSQEVGTGRQPQHF
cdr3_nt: TGCGCCAGCAGCCAAGAAGTCGGGACAGGGCGACAGCCCCAGCATTTT

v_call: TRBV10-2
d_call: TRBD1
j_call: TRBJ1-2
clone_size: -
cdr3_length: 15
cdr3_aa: CASSEGGTGTYGYTF
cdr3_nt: TGCGCCAGCAGTGAGGGGGGGACAGGGACTTATGGCTACACCTTC

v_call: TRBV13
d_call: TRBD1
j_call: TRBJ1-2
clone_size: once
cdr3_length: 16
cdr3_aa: CASRWKGQGNGYGYTF
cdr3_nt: TGTGCCAGCAGGTGGAAAGGACAGGGGAATGGTTATGGCTACACCTTC

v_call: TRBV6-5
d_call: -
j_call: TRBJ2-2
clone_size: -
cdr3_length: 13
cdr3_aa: CASSYRLAGELFF
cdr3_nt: TGTGCCAGCAGTTATAGGCTAGCCGGGGAGCTGTTTTTT

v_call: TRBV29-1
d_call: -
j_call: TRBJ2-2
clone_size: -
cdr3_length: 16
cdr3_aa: CSVAVGEGLNTGELFF
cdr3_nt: TGCAGCGTTGCCGTAGGTGAGGGTTTGAACACCGGGGAGCTGTTTTTT

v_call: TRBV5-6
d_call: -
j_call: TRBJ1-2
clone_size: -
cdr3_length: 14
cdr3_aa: CASSDYREYYGYTF
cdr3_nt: TGTGCCAGCAGCGATTACAGGGAATACTATGGCTACACCTTC

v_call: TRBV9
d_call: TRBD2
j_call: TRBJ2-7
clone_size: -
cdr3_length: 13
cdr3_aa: CASSGGQDYEQYF
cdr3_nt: TGTGCCAGTTCGGGGGGGCAGGACTACGAGCAGTACTTC

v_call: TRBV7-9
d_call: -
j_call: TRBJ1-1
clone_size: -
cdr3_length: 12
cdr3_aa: CASSWSITEAFF
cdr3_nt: TGTGCCAGCAGCTGGAGTATCACTGAAGCTTTCTTT

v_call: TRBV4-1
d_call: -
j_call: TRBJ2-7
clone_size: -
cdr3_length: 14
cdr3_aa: CASSQVPRVYEQYF
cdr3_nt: TGCGCCAGCAGCCAAGTGCCCAGGGTCTACGAGCAGTACTTC

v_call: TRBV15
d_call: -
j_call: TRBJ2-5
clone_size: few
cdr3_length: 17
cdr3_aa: CATSSPERGFRRETQYF
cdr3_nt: TGTGCCACCAGCAGCCCGGAACGGGGTTTCAGGAGAGAGACCCAGTACTTC

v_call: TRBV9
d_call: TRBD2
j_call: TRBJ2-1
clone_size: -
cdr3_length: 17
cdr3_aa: CASSVRTTSRLYNEQFF
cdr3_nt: TGTGCCAGCAGCGTCCGCACGACTAGCCGCCTTTACAATGAGCAGTTCTTC

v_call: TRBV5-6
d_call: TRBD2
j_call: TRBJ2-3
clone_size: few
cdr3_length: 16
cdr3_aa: CASSFFAAGRTDTQYF
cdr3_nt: TGTGCCAGCAGCTTCTTTGCAGCGGGACGCACAGATACGCAGTATTTT

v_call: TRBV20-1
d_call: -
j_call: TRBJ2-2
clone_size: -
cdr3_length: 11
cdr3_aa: CAGRATGELFF
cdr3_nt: TGCGCAGGGCGCGCCACCGGGGAGCTGTTTTTT

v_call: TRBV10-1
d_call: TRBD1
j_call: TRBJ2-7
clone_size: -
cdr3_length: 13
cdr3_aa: CASSQGASYEQYF
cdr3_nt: TGCGCCAGCAGTCAGGGGGCGAGCTACGAGCAGTACTTC

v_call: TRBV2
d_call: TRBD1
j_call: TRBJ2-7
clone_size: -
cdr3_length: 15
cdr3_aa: CASRDDRGSSYEQYF
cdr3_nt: TGTGCCAGCAGGGACGACAGGGGAAGCTCCTACGAGCAGTACTTC

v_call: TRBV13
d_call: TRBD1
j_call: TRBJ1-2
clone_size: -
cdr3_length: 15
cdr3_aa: CASSLGGQSDYGYTF
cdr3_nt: TGTGCCAGCAGCTTAGGGGGACAGTCTGACTATGGCTACACCTTC

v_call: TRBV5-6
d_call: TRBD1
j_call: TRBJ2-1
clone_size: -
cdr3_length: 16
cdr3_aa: CASSPGQSMGYNEQFF
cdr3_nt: TGTGCCAGCAGCCCGGGACAGAGCATGGGGTACAATGAGCAGTTCTTC

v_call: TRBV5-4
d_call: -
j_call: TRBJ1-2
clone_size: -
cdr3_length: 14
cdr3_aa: CASSPGGGAYGYTF
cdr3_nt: TGTGCCAGCAGTCCCGGGGGGGGCGCTTATGGCTACACCTTC

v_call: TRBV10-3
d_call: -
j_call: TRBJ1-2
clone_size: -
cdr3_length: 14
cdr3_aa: CAISEGGNYYGYTF
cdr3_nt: TGTGCCATCAGTGAAGGGGGAAACTACTATGGCTACACCTTC

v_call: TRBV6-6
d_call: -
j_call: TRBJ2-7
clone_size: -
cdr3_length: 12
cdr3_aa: CASSYEGNEQYF
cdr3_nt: TGTGCCAGCAGTTATGAGGGTAACGAGCAGTACTTC

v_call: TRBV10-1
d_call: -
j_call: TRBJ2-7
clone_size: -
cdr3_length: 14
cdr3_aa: CASSESTTAYEQYF
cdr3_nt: TGCGCCAGCAGTGAGTCAACGACAGCCTACGAGCAGTACTTC

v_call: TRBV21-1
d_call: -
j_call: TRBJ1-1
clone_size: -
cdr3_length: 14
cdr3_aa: CASSKGRGRIEAFF
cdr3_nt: TGTGCCAGCAGCAAAGGACGGGGGAGGATTGAAGCTTTCTTT

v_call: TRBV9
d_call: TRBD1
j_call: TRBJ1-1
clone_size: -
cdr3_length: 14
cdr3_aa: CASSAQGANTEAFF
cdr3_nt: TGTGCCAGCAGCGCCCAGGGGGCGAACACTGAAGCTTTCTTT

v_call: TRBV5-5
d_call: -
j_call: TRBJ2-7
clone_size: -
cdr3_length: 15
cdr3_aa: CASSLAQGQTYEQYF
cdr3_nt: TGTGCCAGCAGCTTGGCTCAGGGGCAAACCTACGAGCAGTACTTC

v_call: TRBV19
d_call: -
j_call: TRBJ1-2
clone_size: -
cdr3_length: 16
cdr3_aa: CASSMVGEGGTYGYTF
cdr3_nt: TGTGCCAGTAGTATGGTGGGAGAGGGAGGGACCTATGGCTACACCTTC

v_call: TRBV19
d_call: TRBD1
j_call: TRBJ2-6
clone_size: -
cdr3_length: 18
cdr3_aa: CASSNPGQVISGANVLTF
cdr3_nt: TGTGCCAGTAGTAACCCGGGACAGGTGATCTCTGGGGCCAACGTCCTGACTTTC